These T cell receptor beta chains were read from a single sample in a study of technical replicates of blood from several donors. Generated by immunoSEQ multiplex PCR, the TCRdb table keeps only in-frame clones and is missing some. The sample yields about 15,000 clones, around nine tenths seen once. Input material: PBMCs. The receptor source for this set is a human donor in good health. Both conserved end residues are part of each CDR3. Fields, in order: CDR3 length, clone size, D gene, J gene, V gene, CDR3 protein, CDR3 DNA. A D gene is named only where the DNA matches it firmly. A clone size is listed for some rows: how often the clone was seen (once, few, many), or a class if it is expanded.

>14|NA|NA|TRBJ1-3|TRBV10-2
CASSTGFSGNTIYF
TGCGCCAGCAGTACAGGTTTCTCTGGAAACACCATATATTTT
>16|NA|NA|TRBJ2-3|TRBV4-1
CASSQDSAGNTDTQYF
TGCGCCAGCAGCCAAGATTCCGCAGGGAACACAGATACGCAGTATTTT
>13|NA|NA|TRBJ1-1|TRBV9
CASSLAGRTEAFF
TGTGCCAGCAGCCTAGCCGGTCGGACTGAAGCTTTCTTT
>19|NA|TRBD2|TRBJ2-3|TRBV5-1
CASSLAKVAGIGGTDTQYF
TGCGCCAGCAGCTTGGCCAAGGTAGCGGGAATCGGAGGCACAGATACGCAGTATTTT
>14|NA|NA|TRBJ1-1|TRBV27
CASSLTGGEGRAFF
TGTGCCAGCAGTTTAACGGGTGGGGAGGGGAGAGCTTTCTTT
>15|NA|NA|TRBJ2-1|TRBV12-1
CASSSPPGTSFEQFF
TGTGCCAGCAGCTCACCACCGGGTACTAGCTTTGAGCAGTTCTTC
>15|NA|NA|TRBJ2-2|TRBV14
CASSQARAGTGELFF
TGTGCCAGCAGCCAAGCTAGGGCGGGCACCGGGGAGCTGTTTTTT
>16|once|TRBD2|TRBJ2-2|TRBV19
CASVLSGLASTGELFF
TGTGCCAGCGTTCTTTCCGGACTAGCCAGCACCGGGGAGCTGTTTTTT
>15|NA|NA|TRBJ1-1|TRBV14
CASSQVAGAGTEAFF
TGTGCCAGCAGCCAAGTTGCAGGGGCGGGCACTGAAGCTTTCTTT
>14|NA|NA|TRBJ2-7|TRBV7-6
CASSLASGFREQYF
TGTGCCAGCAGCTTAGCGTCGGGGTTCAGGGAGCAGTACTTC
>12|NA|NA|TRBJ1-3|TRBV7-9
CASSQTGSTIYF
TGTGCCAGCAGCCAAACAGGGTCCACCATATATTTT
>16|NA|TRBD1|TRBJ2-3|TRBV5-1
CASSFAGTGEADTQYF
TGCGCCAGCAGCTTTGCCGGGACAGGGGAGGCAGATACGCAGTATTTT
>16|NA|NA|TRBJ2-3|TRBV7-9
CASSLSGYRNTDTQYF
TGTGCCAGCAGCCTATCTGGTTACAGAAACACAGATACGCAGTATTTT
>15|NA|TRBD1|TRBJ1-1|TRBV29-1
CSVVGQGASDTEAFF
TGCAGCGTTGTTGGGCAGGGGGCGTCGGACACTGAAGCTTTCTTT
>12|NA|NA|TRBJ1-2|TRBV29-1
CSVGTASYGYTF
TGCAGCGTTGGGACAGCGAGCTATGGCTACACCTTC
>14|NA|TRBD1|TRBJ2-5|TRBV19
CASSGDSRGETQYF
TGTGCCAGTAGTGGGGACAGCCGCGGGGAGACCCAGTACTTC
>14|once|NA|TRBJ2-1|TRBV2
CASQAVMSYNEQFF
TGTGCCAGCCAAGCGGTAATGTCCTACAATGAGCAGTTCTTC
>13|NA|TRBD1|TRBJ2-7|TRBV5-1
CASSPQGGYEQYF
TGCGCCAGCAGCCCACAGGGGGGCTACGAGCAGTACTTC
>13|NA|TRBD1|TRBJ1-2|TRBV5-1
CASRGGTGGGYTF
TGCGCCAGCAGGGGGGGGACAGGCGGTGGCTACACCTTC
>14|few|TRBD2|TRBJ2-7|TRBV5-1
CASKLAGGVYEQYF
TGCGCCAGCAAGCTAGCGGGAGGGGTCTACGAGCAGTACTTC
>14|NA|TRBD2|TRBJ2-7|TRBV7-9
CASSLASGRDEQYF
TGTGCCAGCAGCTTAGCTAGCGGGAGGGACGAGCAGTACTTC
>16|NA|TRBD2|TRBJ2-1|TRBV28
CASSRPSGRAYNEQFF
TGTGCCAGCAGCCGACCCAGCGGGAGGGCCTACAATGAGCAGTTCTTC
>15|few|NA|TRBJ1-5|TRBV6-5
CASRGGVGSNQPQHF
TGTGCCAGCAGGGGGGGTGTAGGGAGCAATCAGCCCCAGCATTTT
>13|once|NA|TRBJ2-3|TRBV27
CASSYEGRDTQYF
TGTGCCAGCAGTTATGAGGGGAGGGATACGCAGTATTTT
>14|NA|NA|TRBJ2-3|TRBV28
CASSPRGPSVTQYF
TGTGCCAGCAGTCCAAGAGGTCCCAGTGTAACGCAGTATTTT
>14|NA|TRBD1|TRBJ1-4|TRBV7-2
CASSLVTGDEKLFF
TGTGCCAGCAGCTTAGTCACAGGGGATGAAAAACTGTTTTTT
>15|NA|NA|TRBJ2-1|TRBV11-2
CASSLELSSYNEQFF
TGTGCCAGCAGCTTAGAACTGAGCTCCTACAATGAGCAGTTCTTC
>13|medium-sized|TRBD1|TRBJ2-7|TRBV4-1
CASSQGQGDEQYF
TGCGCCAGCAGCCAGGGACAGGGCGACGAGCAGTACTTC
>14|NA|NA|TRBJ2-7|TRBV11-2
CASSTTRLAYEQYF
TGTGCCAGCAGCACCACTAGATTGGCCTACGAGCAGTACTTC
>12|NA|NA|TRBJ2-1|TRBV25-1
CASTRSYNEQFF
TGTGCCAGCACTCGGTCCTACAATGAGCAGTTCTTC
>15|NA|NA|TRBJ2-3|TRBV6-5
CASTLSGTGTDTQYF
TGTGCCAGCACCCTTAGCGGGACAGGCACAGATACGCAGTATTTT
>16|NA|TRBD2|TRBJ2-3|TRBV5-1
CASSLGTSGSRGAQYF
TGCGCCAGCAGCTTGGGGACTAGCGGGAGTCGCGGGGCGCAGTATTTT
>15|few|TRBD2|TRBJ2-3|TRBV6-6
CASSSPSGGAGTQYF
TGTGCCAGCAGTTCCCCTAGCGGGGGGGCGGGTACGCAGTATTTT
>14|NA|NA|TRBJ2-1|TRBV7-6
CASSKTGTYNEQFF
TGTGCCAGCAGCAAAACCGGGACATACAATGAGCAGTTCTTC
>16|NA|TRBD1|TRBJ2-1|TRBV5-1
CASSITGQLALGEQFF
TGCGCCAGCAGCATTACGGGACAGCTGGCCTTAGGTGAGCAGTTCTTC
>14|NA|TRBD1|TRBJ2-2|TRBV28
CASRTGSTTGELFF
TGTGCCAGCCGGACAGGGAGTACCACCGGGGAGCTGTTTTTT
>14|NA|TRBD1|TRBJ2-5|TRBV7-2
CASSPRTGGETQYF
TGTGCCAGCAGCCCACGGACAGGGGGGGAGACCCAGTACTTC
>15|NA|TRBD2|TRBJ2-5|TRBV19
CASSRVAGGRETQYF
TGTGCCAGTAGTAGGGTAGCGGGAGGGCGAGAGACCCAGTACTTC
>13|NA|TRBD1|TRBJ1-1|TRBV27
CASSISDRLEAFF
TGTGCCAGCAGTATATCGGACAGGCTTGAAGCTTTCTTT
>11|NA|NA|TRBJ2-1|TRBV9
CASATAEVQFF
TGTGCCAGCGCCACCGCGGAGGTGCAGTTCTTC
>17|NA|NA|TRBJ2-3|TRBV14
CASSQRFATSTTDTQYF
TGTGCCAGCAGCCAACGGTTCGCCACTAGCACCACAGATACGCAGTATTTT
>16|NA|TRBD2|TRBJ2-3|TRBV7-8
CASRLLAGKEKDTQYF
TGTGCCAGCAGACTACTAGCGGGAAAGGAGAAAGATACGCAGTATTTT
>18|NA|NA|TRBJ1-1|TRBV5-1
CASAIPRAGLLRNTEAFF
TGCGCCAGCGCAATTCCAAGGGCAGGGCTTCTTCGGAACACTGAAGCTTTCTTT
>14|NA|TRBD2|TRBJ2-7|TRBV6-5
CASSYLLAGGEQYF
TGTGCCAGCAGTTACCTCCTAGCGGGAGGCGAGCAGTACTTC
>14|NA|NA|TRBJ1-2|TRBV7-2
CASSLVGGGGGYTF
TGTGCCAGCAGCTTAGTTGGAGGGGGAGGGGGCTACACCTTC
>15|NA|NA|TRBJ2-5|TRBV6-5
CASSYASLARGTQYF
TGTGCCAGCAGTTATGCCAGTCTCGCCCGGGGGACCCAGTACTTC
>13|NA|NA|TRBJ2-3|TRBV6-5
CASTHSRWDTQYF
TGTGCCAGCACCCACTCGAGGTGGGATACGCAGTATTTT
>12|few|NA|TRBJ2-7|TRBV29-1
CSVGGQTYEQYF
TGCAGCGTAGGGGGACAAACCTACGAGCAGTACTTC
>15|NA|NA|TRBJ2-5|TRBV10-3
CAISEGGVIQETQYF
TGTGCCATCAGTGAGGGCGGGGTCATACAAGAGACCCAGTACTTC
>17|NA|NA|TRBJ2-1|TRBV5-1
CASSPRLADDRRNEQFF
TGCGCCAGCAGCCCAAGACTAGCTGACGACAGGAGGAATGAGCAGTTCTTC
>16|NA|TRBD2|TRBJ2-1|TRBV27
CASSFDRAGGYNEQFF
TGTGCCAGCAGTTTCGACCGAGCGGGGGGATACAATGAGCAGTTCTTC
>14|NA|TRBD1|TRBJ2-5|TRBV9
CASSASTGVETQYF
TGTGCCAGCAGCGCCTCGACAGGGGTCGAGACCCAGTACTTC
>18|NA|TRBD2|TRBJ2-1|TRBV5-1
CASSLALTSGDSYNEQFF
TGCGCCAGCAGCTTGGCCCTAACTAGCGGGGATTCCTACAATGAGCAGTTCTTC
>16|NA|NA|TRBJ1-4|TRBV27
CASRPRMTGTNEKLFF
TGTGCCAGCAGACCCCGTATGACAGGAACTAATGAAAAACTGTTTTTT
>14|NA|TRBD2|TRBJ2-1|TRBV5-1
CASSLQVAGDEQFF
TGCGCCAGCAGCTTGCAAGTAGCGGGAGATGAGCAGTTCTTC